Reported below is one TCR beta chain. Its antigen has not been determined. It has no much larger one-base neighbor in the sample; base qualities were not kept. The library was generated by the immunoSEQ multiplex PCR assay. For the multiplex PCR, a mixture combining 60 forward primers for TCR Vbeta segments and 13 reverse primers for TCR Jbeta segments was used. Amplification of the CDR3 region of rearranged TCR beta genes was performed with a multiplex PCR assay on genomic DNA. The amplified TCR beta libraries were sequenced on the Illumina HiSeq System as 87-base-pair reads. The paper's processing steps were these. A later analysis counted approximately 84 million unique TCR beta chains across the 690 or so repertoires, and 9.5 million to 11 million of these chains were shared by at least two donors. A nearest-neighbor algorithm error-corrected the raw reads and collapsed the reads into unique sequences, merging closely related sequences to remove PCR and sequencing errors. V, D and J gene segments were assigned by aligning CDR3 sequences to IMGT reference sequences. For a sequence to be retained, a match of at least six nucleotides was required to both a V gene segment and a J gene segment. A rearrangement was called productive if the CDR3 had no stop codons and remained in frame with V and J, and every other rearrangement was called non-productive. CDR3 was defined according to IMGT convention as the region running from the second conserved V-encoded cysteine to the conserved J-encoded phenylalanine. In an earlier analysis of roughly 580 of the donors, sequences lacking an unambiguous match to a single V gene segment were excluded. An earlier analysis of some 610 of the donors called V segments functional above 56.7% productive rearrangements and segregating when the between-donor standard deviation exceeded 5%. A statistical classification framework was built for diagnosing cytomegalovirus status from the catalog of TCR beta chain sequences. A later analysis assigned V and J genes by comparing TCR nucleotide sequences with IMGT/GENE-DB human TR gene sequences. A later analysis assigned CDR3 sequences and most-parsimonious VDJ recombination scenarios with the TCRdist pipeline. In a later analysis, each TCR beta chain was defined by its CDR3 amino acid sequence together with its V-gene family, and reads lacking a unique V-gene family were excluded. A later analysis removed roughly 590 highly shared, low-generation-probability nucleotide sequences to deal with suspected cross-contamination and a sequencing artifact. For each public chain, a later analysis derived a clonal expansion index from normalized ranks of inferred template counts within each repertoire. In a later analysis, generation probabilities were computed using a VDJ recombination model fitted to out-of-frame rearrangements, and the results were checked against IGoR. A later analysis scored TCR-TCR, TCR-HLA and TCR-CMV co-occurrence with hypergeometric tests, applying a repertoire-size bias correction to TCR pairs. A later analysis estimated false discovery rates by permuting HLA or CMV assignments 20 times. In a later analysis, co-occurring TCRs were grouped with DBSCAN, and TCRdist sequence similarity was added when clustering was performed within HLA-allele-positive subsets. Repertoires with fewer than 30,000 or more than 120,000 public chains, plus five repertoires with anomalous nucleotide sharing, were excluded from co-occurrence clustering. TCRdb provides this immuneACCESS table in a form limited to in-frame rearrangements. Some clones are lacking; in checked studies, under half of them reflect an unresolved V gene, and why the rest are absent is not known. From that table come the V and J calls and clone size; the DNA was used to work out D and trimming. This sample gives approximately 150,000 clones in total; roughly 70% of them show up just once. 4.5% to 5.5% of the sample lies in the top ten.

The data were taken from a study of cytomegalovirus exposure and HLA in healthy donors listed by TCRdb under 2017. Turning to the overall study: In an earlier analysis of roughly 590 of the donors, under 300 Gb of sequence data and roughly 100 million unique TCR beta sequences from roughly 180 million T cells were reported. An early release that covered several hundred HLA-typed donors contained about 300 gigabases of sequencing data and 75 million to 100 million unique TCR sequences. Besides the first cohort of around 700 subjects, a separate validation cohort made up of 95 to 150 different subjects was used. Donor age, sex, ethnicity and CMV serostatus were compiled alongside the repertoire data. HLA typing included class I and class II loci at four-digit resolution. Across around 400 genotyped donors of the cohort, an average of roughly 250,000 unique TCR beta nucleotide sequences per donor were sequenced, and 15% to 20% of those sequences were non-productive. All discovery cohort repertoires had been generated on a single sequencing platform. In a later analysis, previously published TCR beta repertoires from 670 or so donors were re-analyzed and high-resolution HLA genotyping was added so that TCR occurrence patterns could be studied. The later analysis used no new phenotypic data to find candidate immune exposures, relying instead on TCR beta sequences and their occurrence across donors. Roughly five DR-DQ haplotypes were handled as single units for association and clustering, since linkage in the cohort was strong. Among the roughly 400 genotyped donors, around 79% belonged to the genetic ancestry cluster associated with self-reported Caucasian donors. Typing coverage differed by locus: A, B, C, DRB1 and DQB1 were typed in roughly 629-630 donors, DQA1 in roughly 500, DPA1 in roughly 590, and DPB1 in 472. To decide whether each TCR beta V gene segment behaved as functional or pseudogenic, an earlier analysis of approximately 590 of the donors relied on high-throughput TCR beta sequencing. The T cell repertoires of 550 to 850 subjects were profiled by immunosequencing and related to cytomegalovirus serostatus. The study aimed to test whether cataloging public T cell receptors could reveal signatures of past pathogen exposure. A later genetic analysis used genome-wide SNP genotypes for about 60% of the roughly 700 donors, treating that subset as a discovery cohort. The study combined high-throughput TCR immunosequencing, statistical association of individual TCRs with disease status, and machine learning to predict cytomegalovirus infection status.

Overall study outcomes, separate from this receptor: Specific HLA alleles were associated with 15,000 to 20,000 TCR beta sequences at a false discovery rate of 0.05 in a later analysis. Linkage disequilibrium might explain the correlated functional status among segregating V segments, but an unknown experimental factor could not be ruled out. Immune exposure information for the cohort was limited to CMV serostatus. A further reported finding was that TCR beta sequences accurately predicted the HLA-A and HLA-B alleles for most subjects in the first cohort. In an earlier analysis of 587 of the donors, most TCR beta V segments appeared in productive rearrangements about 87% or about 30% of the time, broadly matching IMGT annotations. Most TCR sequences were observed very rarely across donors, whereas some public TCRs were present in many individuals. In a later analysis, most CMV-associated TCR beta chains were found to appear HLA-restricted, with HLA associations seemingly driven largely by CMV exposure. A later genetic analysis associated a missense DCLRE1C variant with V-gene and J-gene trimming of TCR beta chains, and an independent cohort replicated the association. The earlier analysis of approximately 560 of the donors excluded roughly 16 rarely observed V segments, including chromosome 9 orphons, because counts were too low. Only TCR beta chains were sequenced in this cohort, and the absence of alpha or paired-chain data limited detectable features. According to the authors, the approach could potentially be generalized to other disease states and immunological phenotypes. Because HLA typing was unavailable for some donors at each locus, only the typed subset was used in association tests. The study gave a list of around 170 TCR beta chains associated with cytomegalovirus. A few of the identified cytomegalovirus-associated TCR beta chains were confirmed in vitro to be specific for cytomegalovirus antigens. A later genetic analysis reported fewer N-insertions in productive TCRs among donors in an Asian-associated ancestry cluster than the roughly 700-donor mean. Assigning TCR associations to individual alleles was difficult when HLA alleles, especially DR and DQ, strongly co-occurred. A later analysis found that TCR association rates varied across HLA loci, with DRB1 alleles showing the most associated TCRs and HLA-C alleles the fewest. Several of the top co-occurrence clusters appeared to be linked to parvovirus B19, influenza, CMV and Epstein-Barr virus, according to a later analysis. In a later analysis, HLA-associated TCR beta chains were found to be more clonally expanded and to have lower generation probabilities than equally common non-associated chains. In both the original and validation cohorts, the classifier was reported to diagnose cytomegalovirus status with high specificity and sensitivity. Roughly uniform sequencing depth across donors was assumed in presence/absence analyses, although this assumption may not hold. Some IMGT-functional V segments, including TRBV6-2 and TRBV6-3, could not be distinguished by the 87-base-pair reads and were therefore excluded. A cluster of highly shared sequence variants was judged likely to represent a technical artifact of the sequencing pipeline.

The cohort consisted of some 730 healthy bone marrow donors. At the time of sampling, all cohort members were nominally healthy, though unrecorded immune exposures were likely present. The donor was CMV seropositive and belonged to the group of 250 to 300 seropositive cohort members. Each donor provided a peripheral blood sample, and peripheral blood mononuclear cells were used for TCR beta sequencing. Genomic DNA was extracted from the blood cell samples with the Qiagen DNeasy Blood Extraction Kit. The CDR1 and CDR2 encoded by the germline V gene (reference sequence) are SGHKS and YYEKEE. Here V drops 4 bases and J drops 1 base, and the junction holds 3 bases not matched to any gene. The CDR3 holds 14 amino acids from the cysteine to the phenylalanine. Left in the record is the CDR3 DNA by itself, 42 bases read in frame from the first base.

The sequencing sample was made of PBMCs. The chain joins TRBV5-5 to TRBJ1-1; TRBD1 aligns with 8 central bases. This sequence originates from a woman aged 18-29 years in good health and CMV-seropositive. Read as DNA, the sequence is TGTGCCAGCAGCACGACAGGGGCGAACACTGAAGCTTTCTTT. The translation is CASSTTGANTEAFF.